Presented here are 27 T cell receptor beta chains from one specimen sequenced in a study of T cells in localized non-small cell lung cancer. Sequenced by immunoSEQ multiplex PCR; TCRdb stores in-frame clones only, minus some. The data show under 40,000 clones, with approximately 86% seen just once and around 17% held by the top ten. The sample in question was peripheral blood mononuclear cells, obtained before any cancer treatment. Receptor source: a man aged 40-75 years with stage III lung adenocarcinoma.

The chain recombines TRBV18 with TRBJ2-7; 7 nucleotides align to TRBD1. J was trimmed by 5 bases and V by 0 bases; bases with no gene match: 7. The germline CDR1 and CDR2 sequences are KGHSH and LQKENI. The CDR3 length is 15 residues. CDR3 loop: CASSPPQGVVHEQYF. The CDR3 coding sequence is TGTGCCAGCTCACCACCTCAGGGGGTCGTCCACGAGCAGTACTTC.

V and J are TRBV7-2 and TRBJ1-5; TRBD1 agrees at 10 bases. The length of the CDR3 is 16 residues. From germline, CDR1 is SGHTA and CDR2 FQGNSA. Trimming removed 5 bases from V and 1 base from J; junction bases left unmatched: 5. The CDR3 region is CASSGRDRGSNQPQHF. The CDR3 nucleotides are TGTGCCAGCAGCGGCCGGGACAGGGGAAGCAATCAGCCCCAGCATTTT.

The chain is built from TRBV18 and TRBJ2-5; D might be TRBD1 (6 bases). V lost 6 bases to trimming and J lost 4 bases, with 12 bases between them. CDR1 and CDR2 from the germline V gene are KGHSH and LQKENI. This CDR3 has 13 amino acids. The CDR3 loop is CASSQQGRETQYF. CDR3 nucleotides: TGTGCCAGCTCTCAACAGGGAAGAGAGACCCAGTACTTC.

This chain uses TRBV7-2 with TRBJ2-3, with TRBD1 as a possible D gene (6 bases). The V and J ends lost 2 bases and 13 bases respectively, with 13 bases between them. CDR3 length: 12 residues. Germline CDR1 reads SGHTA; CDR2 reads FQGNSA. DNA for the CDR3: TGTGCCAGCAGCTTAACGGGGACACAGAAGTATTTT. Its translation: CASSLTGTQKYF. Based on the CDR3 plus reference TRBV7-2 and TRBJ2-3, the full variable domain is GAGVSQSPSNKVTEKGKDVELRCDPISGHTALYWYRQSLGQGLEFLIYFQGNSAPDKSGLPSDRFSAERTGGSVSTLTIQRTQQEDSAVYLCASSLTGTQKYFGPGTRLTVL.

V gene TRBV7-6 combines with J gene TRBJ1-1; D may be TRBD1 (6 bases). V lost 5 bases and J 5 bases, leaving 24 bases between the germline ends. Germline V gene lookup returns CDR1 SGHVS and CDR2 FNYEAQ. There are 17 residues in the CDR3. CDR3 DNA: TGTGCCAGCAGCCCCCTAAGTTTCCGGGGGCTACTTACTGAAGCTTTCTTT. It is translated as CASSPLSFRGLLTEAFF.

The chain joins TRBV7-9 to TRBJ2-1; 8 positions agree with TRBD2. This CDR3 contains 15 residues. CDR1 and CDR2 (germline): SEHNR, FQNEAQ (reference sequence). Unmatched junction bases numbered 5, after V lost 3 bases and J lost 4 bases. The CDR3 DNA follows: TGTGCCAGCAGCTTTGTTCGCGGGGGGTACAATGAGCAGTTCTTC. The encoded protein is CASSFVRGGYNEQFF.

The J gene is TRBJ2-7, the V gene TRBV10-3; D is unclear. Per the germline V gene, CDR1 is ENHRY and CDR2 is SYGVKD. The CDR3 loop spans 13 amino acids. V was clipped by 0 bases and J by 5 bases, with 8 bases between them. DNA of the CDR3: TGTGCCATCAGTGAGTCCGGAGCGAACGAGCAGTACTTC. Protein: CAISESGANEQYF.

In this sample, this clone turned up once. The chain recombines TRBV18 with TRBJ2-1; TRBD1 matches 7 bases. This CDR3 has 15 residues. The germline V gene has CDR1 KGHSH and CDR2 LQKENI. V lost 3 bases to trimming and J lost 7 bases; unmatched junction nucleotides: 9. CDR3: CASSPQGVKANEQFF. The CDR3 DNA sequence: TGTGCCAGCTCACCCCAGGGGGTAAAGGCGAATGAGCAGTTCTTC.

CDR3 amino acids: CSAAVGGIDTQYF. The CDR3 nucleotides read TGCAGCGCCGCGGTTGGGGGAATAGATACGCAGTATTTT. The rearrangement joins TRBV29-1 to TRBJ2-3; tentatively, D is TRBD1 or TRBD2 (5 bases each). The ends were cut back, 7 bases at V and 5 bases at J, with 16 bases in the middle. The CDR3 is made up of 13 amino acids. Germline V gene data show CDR1 as SQVTM and CDR2 as ANQGSEA.

The rearrangement uses TRBV4-1 and TRBJ2-2; D ambiguous. Germline loops: CDR1 MGHRA, CDR2 YSYEKL. This CDR3 has 15 amino acids. Deletions cut 0 bases from V and 0 bases from J, with 5 bases between. The CDR3 sequence: CASSQDLTNTGELFF. CDR3 nucleotides: TGCGCCAGCAGCCAAGACTTGACGAACACCGGGGAGCTGTTTTTT.

The chain joins TRBV11-2 to TRBJ1-1; D may be TRBD1 (5 bases). Germline loops: CDR1 SGHAT, CDR2 FQNNGV. Trimming cost V 1 base and J 2 bases, with 14 bases left between them. This CDR3 is 16 amino acids long. This chain's CDR3 is CASSLGRNRRNTEAFF. CDR3 nucleotides: TGTGCCAGCAGCTTAGGAAGAAACAGGCGTAACACTGAAGCTTTCTTT.

The rearrangement links TRBV6-1 to TRBJ1-5, with TRBD1 matching 10 bases. The CDR3 has 14 residues. Germline V gene data show CDR1 as MNHNS and CDR2 as SASEGT. The trim removed 10 bases at V and 6 bases at J, leaving 9 bases unmatched. CDR3 sequence: CAIPGQGLIQPQHF. For the CDR3, the DNA is TGTGCCATTCCGGGACAGGGGCTTATTCAGCCCCAGCATTTT.

The chain carries TRBV5-1 and TRBJ2-3; 8 bases align to TRBD1. The length of the CDR3 is 14 residues. Germline CDR1 is SGHRS and CDR2 is YFSETQ. V gave up 4 bases and J gave up 3 bases; unmatched junction bases: 4. DNA of the CDR3: TGCGCCAGCAGCCGCGACAGGGGAACAGATACGCAGTATTTT. Translating it yields CASSRDRGTDTQYF.

The chain joins TRBV5-6 to TRBJ2-3, with D perhaps matching TRBD1 (6 bases). This CDR3 region has 15 residues. CDR1 is SGHDT, CDR2 YYEEEE, per germline. The V and J ends lost 3 bases and 0 bases respectively, with 11 bases between them. The CDR3 DNA reads as TGTGCCAGCAGCTGGAGGACAGCTAGCACAGATACGCAGTATTTT. Translating it yields CASSWRTASTDTQYF.

The chain couples TRBV19 to TRBJ2-5; 7 positions match TRBD1. This CDR3 region has 16 residues. The ends lost 5 bases at V and 0 bases at J; junction bases unmatched: 9. Germline V lookup: CDR1 LNHDA, CDR2 SQIVND (reference sequence). The CDR3 DNA sequence: TGTGCCAGTAGTGGAAGGGGGCTGGGGTACCAAGAGACCCAGTACTTC. It specifies CASSGRGLGYQETQYF.

The gene calls are TRBV19 and TRBJ2-2; TRBD2 aligns across 10 bases. With 0 bases clipped from V and 5 bases from J, the junction kept 3 bases outside the gene matches. Germline CDR1 reads LNHDA; CDR2 reads SQIVND (reference sequence). The CDR3 runs 16 residues. CDR3 sequence (DNA): TGTGCCAGTAGTATAGAAAGCGGGGGGGCGACCGGGGAGCTGTTTTTT. Translated, it gives CASSIESGGATGELFF.

This rearrangement joins TRBV7-6 to TRBJ2-7, with a tentative D call TRBD1 (7 bases). This CDR3 spans 13 amino acids. The germline CDR1 and CDR2 sequences are SGHVS and FNYEAQ. CDR3 in amino acids: CALPRDSSYEQYF. The DNA of the CDR3 is TGTGCGCTTCCGCGGGACAGCTCCTACGAGCAGTACTTC. Full variable domain (remainder filled in from reference TRBV7-6 and TRBJ2-7): GAGVSQSPRYKVTKRGQDVALRCDPISGHVSLYWYRQALGQGPEFLTYFNYEAQQDKSGLPNDRFSAERPEGSISTLTIQRTEQRDSAMYRCALPRDSSYEQYFGPGTRLTVT.

Here the CDR3 DNA reads TGTGCCAGCAGCTTAGAAGGGGGGCGGACAGGGGACTATGGCTACACCTTC. Translating it yields CASSLEGGRTGDYGYTF. The chain is built from TRBV7-2 and TRBJ1-2; 9 bases agree with TRBD1. V lost 1 base to trimming and J lost 3 bases; unmatched junction nucleotides: 9. Germline CDR1 and CDR2: SGHTA and FQGNSA. This CDR3 has 17 residues.

The V and J genes are TRBV11-3 and TRBJ1-3; TRBD1 aligns across 8 bases. The CDR3 consists of 18 residues. After removal of 5 bases from V and 1 base from J, the junction contained 13 bases not matched to a gene. Germline-derived CDR1 and CDR2 are SGHNT and YENEEA. The CDR3 reads CASSPHSGTGLSGNTIYF. The CDR3 nucleotides read TGTGCCAGCAGCCCCCATTCCGGGACAGGTCTTTCTGGAAACACCATATATTTT.

The chain links TRBV18 to TRBJ2-1; 8 bases agree with TRBD2. The germline gives CDR1 KGHSH, CDR2 LQKENI. The CDR3 length is 16 residues. V shed 0 bases and J 4 bases; nucleotides not matched to a gene: 5. The CDR3 loop is CASSPPQRGSYNEQFF. CDR3 sequence (DNA): TGTGCCAGCTCACCACCGCAGCGGGGGAGTTACAATGAGCAGTTCTTC.

The V gene is TRBV28, the J gene TRBJ1-5; D is possibly TRBD1 (6 bases). Trimming left V 6 bases short and J 7 bases short, with 13 bases between. In germline, CDR1 is MDHEN, CDR2 SYDVKM. CDR3 size: 13 residues. The CDR3 DNA follows: TGTGCCAGCAGCGGACAGCGAACGCAGCCCCAGCATTTT. Protein product: CASSGQRTQPQHF.

The rearrangement uses TRBV5-1 and TRBJ2-3; no definite D call. CDR1 and CDR2 (germline): SGHRS, YFSETQ. V was clipped by 4 bases and J by 0 bases, with 9 bases between them. The CDR3 loop spans 14 amino acids. The CDR3 DNA sequence: TGCGCCAGCAGCCTTAAGACTAGCACAGATACGCAGTATTTT. The encoded protein is CASSLKTSTDTQYF.

This clone was seen only a few times. This chain joins TRBV6-6 and TRBJ1-5; D is undetermined. The ends were cut back, 10 bases at V and 6 bases at J, with 19 bases in the middle. The CDR3 has 14 amino acids. Germline CDR1 reads MNHNY; CDR2 reads SVGAGI (reference sequence). CDR3 amino acids: CATLTTEHGQPQHF. The CDR3 DNA reads TGTGCCACCTTGACCACAGAGCACGGTCAGCCCCAGCATTTT.

The genes are TRBV5-4 and TRBJ2-1; 7 bases agree with TRBD1. V was clipped by 7 bases and J by 7 bases; unmatched bases: 2. The CDR3 has 11 residues. Per germline, CDR1 SGHNT and CDR2 YYREEE (reference sequence). CDR3 nucleotides: TGTGCCAGCGCACAGGGGAATGAGCAGTTCTTC. Amino acids: CASAQGNEQFF.

The chain links TRBV5-1 to TRBJ2-1; D is possibly TRBD2 (5 bases). This CDR3 is built from 13 residues. Germline loops: CDR1 SGHRS, CDR2 YFSETQ. Trimming took 2 bases from V and 6 from J, leaving 9 bases between them. The CDR3 spells CASSLELVNEQFF. The CDR3 DNA follows: TGCGCCAGCAGCTTAGAACTAGTCAATGAGCAGTTCTTC.

Details on this clone: One junction end disagrees with the germline gene, perhaps due to a read error. The rearrangement links TRBV4-1 to TRBJ1-2; no definite D call. In germline, CDR1 is MGHRA, CDR2 YSYEKL. This CDR3 has 15 residues. DNA of the CDR3: TGCGCCAGCGGCCAAGGAGCACAGAGGATCGGTGGCTACACCTTC. Translating it yields CASGQGAQRIGGYTF.

The CDR3 is CASSLSVGLNTEAFF. The CDR3 DNA sequence: TGTGCCAGCAGCTTATCAGTAGGGTTGAACACTGAAGCTTTCTTT. This chain connects TRBV7-2 to TRBJ1-1; no clear D. The CDR3 totals 15 residues. The V gene lost 2 bases and the J gene lost 0 bases, with 10 bases spanning the gap. Germline loops: CDR1 SGHTA, CDR2 FQGNSA.